The T cell receptor (beta chain) under discussion was sequenced for a study of T cells in Graves' hyperthyroidism and ophthalmopathy. What was amplified from RNA transcripts were TCR beta CDR3 regions. First-round RT-PCR of the TCR CDR3 relied on the HTBI primer set. TCRdb re-derived calls from the multiplex PCR reads in MiXCR, one entry per CDR3 protein. The table records about 210,000 distinct CDR3 sequences, approximately 17% of them present only once. Regarding this clonotype: A clone one base away is much larger, so this may be a read error.

This receptor was obtained from a man aged 50-60 years with Graves' hyperthyroidism. The sample taken for sequencing was blood.

CDR3 in DNA: TGTGCCAGCACCTCATTAGGGGAGGGTTCCTACGAGCAGTACTTC. It encodes CASTSLGEGSYEQYF. This chain links TRBV11-2 with TRBJ2-7; 7 bases are shared with TRBD2. The trim removed 7 bases at V and 1 base at J, leaving 10 bases unmatched. Germline V gives CDR1 SGHAT, CDR2 FQNNGV. CDR3 length equals 15 residues. The full variable domain, its missing parts supplied by reference TRBV11-2 and TRBJ2-7, is EAGVAQSPRYKIIEKRQSVAFWCNPISGHATLYWYQQILGQGPKLLIQFQNNGVVDDSQLPKDRFSAERLKGVDSTLKIQPAKLEDSAVYLCASTSLGEGSYEQYFGPGTRLTVT.